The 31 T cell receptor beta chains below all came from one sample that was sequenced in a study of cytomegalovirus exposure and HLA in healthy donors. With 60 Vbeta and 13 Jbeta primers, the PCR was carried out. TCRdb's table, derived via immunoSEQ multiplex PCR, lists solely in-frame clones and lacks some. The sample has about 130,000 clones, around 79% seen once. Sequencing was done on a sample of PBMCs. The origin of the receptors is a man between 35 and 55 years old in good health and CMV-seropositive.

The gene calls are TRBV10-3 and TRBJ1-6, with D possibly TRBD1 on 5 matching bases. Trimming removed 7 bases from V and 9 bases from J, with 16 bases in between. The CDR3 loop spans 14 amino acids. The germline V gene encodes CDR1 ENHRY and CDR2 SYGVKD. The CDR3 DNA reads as TGTGCCATCAAGACTTCAGGGCAAGGTTCACCCCTCCACTTT. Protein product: CAIKTSGQGSPLHF.

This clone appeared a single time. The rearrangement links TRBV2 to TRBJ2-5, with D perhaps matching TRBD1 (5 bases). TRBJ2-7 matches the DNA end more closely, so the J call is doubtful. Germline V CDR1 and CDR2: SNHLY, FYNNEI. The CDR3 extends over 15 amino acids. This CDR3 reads CASSEAPGNAYEQYF. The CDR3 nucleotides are TGTGCCAGCAGTGAAGCCCCAGGGAATGCCTACGAGCAGTACTTC.

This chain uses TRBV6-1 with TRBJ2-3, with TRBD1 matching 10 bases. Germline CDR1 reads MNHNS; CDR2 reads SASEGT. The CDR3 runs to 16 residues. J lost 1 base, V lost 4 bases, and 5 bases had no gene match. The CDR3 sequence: CASSAQTGGGTDTQYF. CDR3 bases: TGTGCCAGCAGTGCCCAGACAGGGGGCGGCACAGATACGCAGTATTTT.

For the CDR3, the DNA is TGTGCCAGCTCAGCGGACTTGGAGCGGACTGAAGCTTTCTTT. Its translation is CASSADLERTEAFF. This sequence joins TRBV18 and TRBJ1-1; D is unresolved. V lost 5 bases to trimming and J lost 5 bases, with 15 bases between them. The CDR3 spans 14 residues. Germline V gene sequence: CDR1 KGHSH, CDR2 LQKENI.

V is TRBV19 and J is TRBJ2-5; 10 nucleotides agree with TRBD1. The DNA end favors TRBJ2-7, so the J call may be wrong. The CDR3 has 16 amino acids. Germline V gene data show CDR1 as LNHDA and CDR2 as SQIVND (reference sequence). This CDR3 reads CASSIWAGQGAYEQYF. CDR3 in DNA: TGTGCCAGTAGTATCTGGGCCGGACAGGGGGCCTACGAGCAGTACTTC.

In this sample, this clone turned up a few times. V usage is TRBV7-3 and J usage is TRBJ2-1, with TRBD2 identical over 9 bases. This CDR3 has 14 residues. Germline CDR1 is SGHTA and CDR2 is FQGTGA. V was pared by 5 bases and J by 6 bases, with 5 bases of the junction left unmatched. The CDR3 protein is CASSHGTSSNEQFF. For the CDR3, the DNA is TGTGCCAGCAGCCACGGGACTAGCTCCAATGAGCAGTTCTTC.

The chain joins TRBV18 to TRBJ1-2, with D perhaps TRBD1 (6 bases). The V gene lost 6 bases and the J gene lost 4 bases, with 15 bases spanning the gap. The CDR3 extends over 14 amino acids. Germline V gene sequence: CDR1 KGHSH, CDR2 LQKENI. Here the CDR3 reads CASSRDNSVYGYTF. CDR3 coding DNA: TGTGCCAGCTCCAGGGACAACAGCGTCTATGGCTACACCTTC.

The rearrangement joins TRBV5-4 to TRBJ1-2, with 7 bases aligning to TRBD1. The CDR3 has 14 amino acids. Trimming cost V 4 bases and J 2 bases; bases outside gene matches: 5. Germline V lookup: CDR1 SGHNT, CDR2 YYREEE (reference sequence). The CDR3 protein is CASSPTTGNYGYTF. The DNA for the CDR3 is TGTGCCAGCAGCCCAACGACAGGGAACTATGGCTACACCTTC.

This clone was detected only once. The DNA for the CDR3 is TGTGCCATCAGTGAGAACAGGGGGATTGGTGAAGCTTTCTTT. It yields the protein CAISENRGIGEAFF. The V and J genes are TRBV10-3 and TRBJ1-1; 8 nucleotides agree with TRBD1. There are 14 residues in the CDR3. Unmatched junction bases numbered 6, after V lost 2 bases and J lost 7 bases. Looked up from germline, CDR1 is ENHRY and CDR2 is SYGVKD.

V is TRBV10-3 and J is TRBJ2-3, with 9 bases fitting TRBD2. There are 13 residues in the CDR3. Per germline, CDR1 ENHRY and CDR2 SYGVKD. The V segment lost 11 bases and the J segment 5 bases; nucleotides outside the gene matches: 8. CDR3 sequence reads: CASSGGRGDTQYF. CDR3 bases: TGTGCCTCAAGTGGCGGGAGGGGAGATACGCAGTATTTT.

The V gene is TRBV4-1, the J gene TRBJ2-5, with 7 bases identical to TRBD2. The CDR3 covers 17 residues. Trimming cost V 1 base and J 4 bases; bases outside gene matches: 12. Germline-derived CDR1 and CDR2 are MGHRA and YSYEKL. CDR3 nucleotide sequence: TGCGCCAGCAGCCAAGGATCATCAGCGGGACGGGGAGAGACCCAGTACTTC. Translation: CASSQGSSAGRGETQYF.

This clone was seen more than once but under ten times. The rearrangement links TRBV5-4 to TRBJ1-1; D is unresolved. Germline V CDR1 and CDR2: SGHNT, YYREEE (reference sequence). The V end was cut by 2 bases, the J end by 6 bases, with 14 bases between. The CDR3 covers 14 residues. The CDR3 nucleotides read TGTGCCAGCAGCTTTCCCGGGGAGTCCCCTGAAGCTTTCTTT. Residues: CASSFPGESPEAFF.

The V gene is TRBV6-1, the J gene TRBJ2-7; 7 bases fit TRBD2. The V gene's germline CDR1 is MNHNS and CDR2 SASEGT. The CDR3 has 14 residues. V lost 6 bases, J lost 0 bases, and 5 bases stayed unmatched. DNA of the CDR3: TGTGCCAGCAGGTGGGGGGGGAGCTCCTACGAGCAGTACTTC. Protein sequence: CASRWGGSSYEQYF.

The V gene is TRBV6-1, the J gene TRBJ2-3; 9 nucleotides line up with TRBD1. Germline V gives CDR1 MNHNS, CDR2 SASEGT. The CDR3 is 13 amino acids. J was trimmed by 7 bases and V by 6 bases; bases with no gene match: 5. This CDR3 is CASRTGGAYTQYF. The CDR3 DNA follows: TGTGCCAGCAGGACAGGGGGAGCATATACGCAGTATTTT.

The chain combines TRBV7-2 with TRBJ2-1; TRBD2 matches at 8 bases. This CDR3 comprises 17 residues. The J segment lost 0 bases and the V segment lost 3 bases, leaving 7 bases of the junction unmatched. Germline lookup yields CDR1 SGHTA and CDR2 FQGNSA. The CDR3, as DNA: TGTGCCAGCAGCTTTTATAGCGGGACGAGCTCCTACAATGAGCAGTTCTTC. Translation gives CASSFYSGTSSYNEQFF.

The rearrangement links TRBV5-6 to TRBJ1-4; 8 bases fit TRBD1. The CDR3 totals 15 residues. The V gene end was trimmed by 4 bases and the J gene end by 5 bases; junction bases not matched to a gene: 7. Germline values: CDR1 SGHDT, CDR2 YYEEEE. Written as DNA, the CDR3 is TGTGCCAGCAGCCCGGGACAGGCTCCGAATGAAAAACTGTTTTTT. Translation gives CASSPGQAPNEKLFF.

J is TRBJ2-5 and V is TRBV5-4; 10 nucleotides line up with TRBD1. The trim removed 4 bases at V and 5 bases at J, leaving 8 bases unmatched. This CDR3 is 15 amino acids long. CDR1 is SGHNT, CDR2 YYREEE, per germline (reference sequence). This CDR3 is CASSKGQGVWETQYF. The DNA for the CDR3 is TGTGCCAGCAGCAAAGGACAGGGGGTTTGGGAGACCCAGTACTTC.

The DNA for the CDR3 is TGCGCCAGCAGACAGGACAATAGCAATCAGCCCCAGCATTTT. This sequence encodes CASRQDNSNQPQHF. The rearrangement links TRBV5-1 to TRBJ1-5; perhaps TRBD1 as D (5 bases). The CDR3 runs to 14 residues. The V and J ends lost 5 bases and 0 bases respectively, with 9 bases between them. The germline V gene encodes CDR1 SGHRS and CDR2 YFSETQ.

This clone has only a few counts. Here the CDR3 reads CASSSLGHRVGEQYF. The CDR3 bases are TGTGCCAGCAGCTCCCTGGGACATCGCGTGGGCGAGCAGTACTTC. The chain is built from TRBV7-9 and TRBJ2-7, with D perhaps TRBD1 (6 bases). The CDR3 has 15 residues. V lost 4 bases, J lost 6 bases, and 19 bases lay in between. Germline assignment: CDR1 SEHNR and CDR2 FQNEAQ (reference sequence).

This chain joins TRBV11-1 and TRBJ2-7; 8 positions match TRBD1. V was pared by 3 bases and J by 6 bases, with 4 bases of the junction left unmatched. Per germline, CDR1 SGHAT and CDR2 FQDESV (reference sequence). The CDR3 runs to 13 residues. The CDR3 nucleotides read TGTGCCAGCAGCTTGGACAGGGCTCGCGAGCAGTACTTC. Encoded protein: CASSLDRAREQYF.

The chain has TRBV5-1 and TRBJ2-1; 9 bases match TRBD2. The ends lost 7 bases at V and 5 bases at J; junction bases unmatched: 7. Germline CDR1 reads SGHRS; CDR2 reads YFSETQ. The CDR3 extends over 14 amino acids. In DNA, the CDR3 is TGCGCCAGCCGGGTCGCGGGAGGGGACAATGAGCAGTTCTTC. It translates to CASRVAGGDNEQFF.

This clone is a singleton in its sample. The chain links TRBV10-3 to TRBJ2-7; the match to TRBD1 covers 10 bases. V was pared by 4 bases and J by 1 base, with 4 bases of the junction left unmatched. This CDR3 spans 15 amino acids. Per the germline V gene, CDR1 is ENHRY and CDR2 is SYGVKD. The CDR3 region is CAISVGQGPSYEQYF. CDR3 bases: TGTGCCATCAGTGTGGGACAGGGGCCATCCTACGAGCAGTACTTC.

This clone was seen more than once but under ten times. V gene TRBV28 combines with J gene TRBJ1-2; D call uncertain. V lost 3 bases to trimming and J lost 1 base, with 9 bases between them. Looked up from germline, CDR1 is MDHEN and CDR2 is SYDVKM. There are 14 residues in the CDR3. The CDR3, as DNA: TGTGCCAGCAGTTTGAGGGTCCGTAACTATGGCTACACCTTC. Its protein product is CASSLRVRNYGYTF.

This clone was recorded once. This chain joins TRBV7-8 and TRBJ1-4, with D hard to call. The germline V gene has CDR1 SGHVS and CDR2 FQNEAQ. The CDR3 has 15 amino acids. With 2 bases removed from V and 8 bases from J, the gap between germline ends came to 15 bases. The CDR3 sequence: CASSLNREIGEKLFF. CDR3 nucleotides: TGTGCCAGCAGCTTAAACCGGGAAATCGGGGAAAAACTGTTTTTT. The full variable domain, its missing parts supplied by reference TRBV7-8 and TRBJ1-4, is GAGVSQSPRYKVAKRGQDVALRCDPISGHVSLFWYQQALGQGPEFLTYFQNEAQLDKSGLPSDRFFAERPEGSVSTLKIQRTQQEDSAVYLCASSLNREIGEKLFFGSGTQLSVL.

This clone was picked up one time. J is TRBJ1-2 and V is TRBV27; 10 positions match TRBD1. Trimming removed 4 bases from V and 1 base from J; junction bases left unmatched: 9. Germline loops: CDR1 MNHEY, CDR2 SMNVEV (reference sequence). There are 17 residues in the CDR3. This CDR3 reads CASSSSRTGGGNYGYTF. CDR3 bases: TGTGCCAGCAGTTCCTCCCGGACAGGGGGGGGTAACTATGGCTACACCTTC.

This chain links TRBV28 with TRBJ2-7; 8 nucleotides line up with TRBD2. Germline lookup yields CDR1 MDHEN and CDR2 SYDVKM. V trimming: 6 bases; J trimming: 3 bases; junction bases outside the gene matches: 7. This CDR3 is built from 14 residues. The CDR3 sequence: CASSPAGGDYEQYF. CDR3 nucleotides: TGTGCCAGCAGCCCCGCGGGGGGTGACTACGAGCAGTACTTC. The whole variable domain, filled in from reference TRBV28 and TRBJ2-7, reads DVKVTQSSRYLVKRTGEKVFLECVQDMDHENMFWYRQDPGLGLRLIYFSYDVKMKEKGDIPEGYSVSREKKERFSLILESASTNQTSMYLCASSPAGGDYEQYFGPGTRLTVT.

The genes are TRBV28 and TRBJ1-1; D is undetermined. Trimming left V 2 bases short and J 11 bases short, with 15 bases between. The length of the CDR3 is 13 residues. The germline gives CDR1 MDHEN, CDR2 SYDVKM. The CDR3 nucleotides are TGTGCCAGCAGTTTAGGTTTCGGGGATGGGGCTTTCTTT. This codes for CASSLGFGDGAFF.

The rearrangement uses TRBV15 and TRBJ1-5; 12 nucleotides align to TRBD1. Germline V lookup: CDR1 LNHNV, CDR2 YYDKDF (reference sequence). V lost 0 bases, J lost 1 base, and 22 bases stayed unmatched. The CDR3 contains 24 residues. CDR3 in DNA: TGTGCCACCAGCAGAGAATTGCGTACCATGGGACAGGGGGCGGAAAATTGGAGCAATCAGCCCCAGCATTTT. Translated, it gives CATSRELRTMGQGAENWSNQPQHF.

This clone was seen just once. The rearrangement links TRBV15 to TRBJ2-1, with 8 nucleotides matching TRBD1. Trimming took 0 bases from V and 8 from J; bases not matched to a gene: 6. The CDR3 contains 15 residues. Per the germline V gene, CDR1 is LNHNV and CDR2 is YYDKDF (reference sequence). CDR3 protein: CATSRDQDRAHEQFF. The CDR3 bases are TGTGCCACCAGCAGAGATCAGGACAGGGCCCATGAGCAGTTCTTC.

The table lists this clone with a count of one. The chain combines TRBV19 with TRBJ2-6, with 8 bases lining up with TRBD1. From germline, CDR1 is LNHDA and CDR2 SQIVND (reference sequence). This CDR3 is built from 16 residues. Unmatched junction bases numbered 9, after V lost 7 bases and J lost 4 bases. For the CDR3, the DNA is TGTGCCAGTACGGGGACAGGAGTGCCCGGGGCCAACGTCCTGACTTTC. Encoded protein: CASTGTGVPGANVLTF.

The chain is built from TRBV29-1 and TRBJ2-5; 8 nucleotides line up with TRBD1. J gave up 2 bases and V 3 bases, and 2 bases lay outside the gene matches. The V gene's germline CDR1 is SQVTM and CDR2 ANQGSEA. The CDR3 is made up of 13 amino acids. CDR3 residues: CSVDGTGQETQYF. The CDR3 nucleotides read TGCAGCGTTGATGGGACAGGACAAGAGACCCAGTACTTC.